This T cell receptor beta chain was retrieved from a study of shared clonotypes between healthy human individuals. Study outcomes and limitations: Estimated richness values were generally larger in naive subsets than in memory subsets. Clonotype sharing across a few donors was observed for around 5.1% of naive CD4 clonotypes.

The repertoire was sequenced with immunoSEQ multiplex PCR; TCRdb's copy has only in-frame clones and lacks some. The sample lists approximately 2.4 million clones, under 97% occurring once. In the CD4+ fraction, cells were divided into CD45RA+ naive and CD45RA-negative memory subsets. Note on this clone: The antigen remains unidentified.

The sequencing sample was made of naive CD4+ T cells sorted from blood. The subset: CD45RA+ positively selected. This receptor was identified in a man between 18 and 29 years old in good health.

The CDR3 bases are TGCGCCAGCAGCTTGTTCACCGACACTGAAGCTTTCTTT. This translates into CASSLFTDTEAFF. The chain has TRBV5-1 and TRBJ1-1, with D unclear. In germline, CDR1 is SGHRS, CDR2 YFSETQ. This CDR3 has 13 residues. Trimming took 1 base from V and 3 from J, leaving 7 bases between them.